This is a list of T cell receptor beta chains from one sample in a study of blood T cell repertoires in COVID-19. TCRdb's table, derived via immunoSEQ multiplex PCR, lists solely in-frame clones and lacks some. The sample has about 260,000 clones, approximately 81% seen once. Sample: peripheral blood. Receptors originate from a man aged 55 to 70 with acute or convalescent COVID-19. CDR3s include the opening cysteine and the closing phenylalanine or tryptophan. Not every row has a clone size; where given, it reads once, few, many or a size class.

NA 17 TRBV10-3 CAISESMGQAYNQPQHF
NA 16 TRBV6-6 CASSLPTSGGYNEQFF
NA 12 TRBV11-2 CASSPSGNTIYF
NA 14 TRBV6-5 CASSYGGRLDTQYF
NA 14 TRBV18 CASSPTGLEFGYTF
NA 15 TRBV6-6 CASRWGSSGANVLTF
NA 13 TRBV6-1 CASSEGGHSPLHF
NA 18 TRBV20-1 CSASVPTSGRPPQETQYF
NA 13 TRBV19 CASTMRQSDTQYF
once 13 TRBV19 CASSTQMNTEAFF
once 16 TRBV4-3 CASSQDQGGGAYEQYF
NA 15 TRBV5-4 CASSKGQGVNSPLHF
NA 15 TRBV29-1 CSVWAQTSEPYEQYF
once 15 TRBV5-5 CASSLTGQAHTEAFF
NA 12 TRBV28 CASLGQMGGYTF
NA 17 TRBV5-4 CASSSTVISSGANVLTF
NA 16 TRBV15 CATSSGGGGGNEKLFF
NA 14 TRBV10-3 CAISEGGKGSEQYF
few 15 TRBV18 CASSPGTGAYNEQFF
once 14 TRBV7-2 CASSPQGAPQPQHF
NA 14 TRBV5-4 CASSRGPAEETQYF
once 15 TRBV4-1 CASSQKQGAGYEQYF
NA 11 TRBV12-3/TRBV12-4 CASGAGETQYF
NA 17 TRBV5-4 CASSFLGQGEYNSPLHF
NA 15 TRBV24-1 CATSDLWGEPQPQHF
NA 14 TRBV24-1 CATSDPGTGDEQYF
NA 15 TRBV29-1 CSVDYGLPPGTEAFF
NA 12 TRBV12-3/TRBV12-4 CASSTGSGELFF
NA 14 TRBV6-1 CASSELRESGGYTF
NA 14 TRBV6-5 CASRGTGRTDTQYF
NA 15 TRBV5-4 CASSARGQLQETQYF
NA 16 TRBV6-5 CASSYSRDRVYYGYTF
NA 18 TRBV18 CASSSTRGGRGDNNEQFF
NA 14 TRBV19 CASTPTGVGNTIYF
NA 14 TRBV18 CASSPLGTESGDTF
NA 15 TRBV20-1 CSASGFGGTDNEQFF
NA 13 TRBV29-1 CSVTTGFNQPQHF
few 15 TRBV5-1 CASSLVGDSNQPQHF
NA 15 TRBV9 CASSVQPGGQETQYF
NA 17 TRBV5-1 CASSLAGGYSGANVLTF
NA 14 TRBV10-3 CAMTGQGGTGELFF
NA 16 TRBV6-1 CASSEAAGIPPSEQYF
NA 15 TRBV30 CAWNERDSRREKLFF
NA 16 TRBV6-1 CASSGPGQEEQNIQYF
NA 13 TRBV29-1 CSVGTGGYNEQFF
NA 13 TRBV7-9 CASSPPGEYEQYF
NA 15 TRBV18 CASSPLTVSGNTIYF
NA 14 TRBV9 CASSVAPLDNEQFF